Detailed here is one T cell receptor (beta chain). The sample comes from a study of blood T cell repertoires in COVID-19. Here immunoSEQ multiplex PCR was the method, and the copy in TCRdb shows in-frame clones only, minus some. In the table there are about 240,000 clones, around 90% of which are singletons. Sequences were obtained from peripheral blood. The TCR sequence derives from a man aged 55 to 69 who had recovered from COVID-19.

The CDR3 spells CASSWTSGMDTQYF. In DNA form, the CDR3 reads TGTGCCAGCAGCTGGACTAGCGGGATGGATACGCAGTATTTT. The V gene is TRBV2, the J gene TRBJ2-3; the match to TRBD2 covers 12 bases. CDR1 SNHLY and CDR2 FYNNEI come from the germline V gene. The CDR3 is 14 residues long. After removal of 6 bases from V and 6 bases from J, the junction contained 4 bases not matched to a gene.